This TCR beta chain was profiled in a study of vaccination effects on CD4 cells after COVID-19. Study-level points and caveats: Infection-derived and vaccine-derived clones contracted markedly late after vaccination. Healthy vaccinees had only 1 of 255 vaccine-induced clones cross-react with common cold coronaviruses.

ViraFEST expansion of antigen-specific CD4+ T cells with viral peptide pools preceded sequencing. Cells that had been cultured for about 10 days were the source of isolated CD4+ T cells. Absence of prior SARS-CoV-2 infection characterized the vaccine recipients, who showed negative nucleocapsid antibodies. Days 3 and 7 saw half the medium replaced with IL-2 medium. As regards this clone: What it binds is unknown.

The V gene end was trimmed by 9 bases and the J gene end by 0 bases; junction bases not matched to a gene: 10. CDR1 is LNHDA and CDR2 is SQIVND in the germline V gene (reference sequence). The CDR3 is made up of 15 amino acids. Here immunoSEQ multiplex PCR was the method, and the copy in TCRdb shows in-frame clones only, minus some. The sample holds 20,000 to 30,000 clones, 70% to 80% seen once. The receptor comes from a human donor who received a COVID-19 vaccine. The sample was CD4+ T cells from PBMCs cultured with HCoV-OC43 spike peptides, taken before COVID-19 vaccination. Subset in this sample: HCoV-OC43 spike overlapping peptide pool stimulation. This rearrangement joins TRBV19 to TRBJ1-1; 7 positions agree with TRBD1. The CDR3 DNA reads as TGTGCCAGCCTCCAACAGGGGCGGTTGAACACTGAAGCTTTCTTT. This encodes CASLQQGRLNTEAFF.